In this sample, the clone carrying this T cell receptor beta chain turned up once. This table comes from immunoSEQ multiplex PCR, and its TCRdb copy is limited to in-frame clones, with some not included. The profile shows roughly 250,000 clones, more than 80% of them singletons. The sample comes from a study of blood T cell repertoires in COVID-19. The CDR3 extends over 15 amino acids. The ends lost 5 bases at V and 2 bases at J; junction bases unmatched: 7. Germline loops: CDR1 LGHNA, CDR2 YNFKEQ. The specimen was peripheral blood. The receptor was derived from a human donor in a cohort sampled during active COVID-19. The chain is built from TRBV4-2 and TRBJ2-3, with 7 bases aligning to TRBD2. The CDR3 spells CASSGRGEITDTQYF. The CDR3 DNA reads TGTGCCAGCAGCGGACGGGGGGAGATCACAGATACGCAGTATTTT.